This TCR beta chain was captured in a study of regulatory T cells in long-lasting Graves disease. According to the study, TCR beta libraries were built with iRepertoire HTBI primers and CDR3-region Arm-PCR. MiXCR, applied by TCRdb to the multiplex PCR reads, yields one record per CDR3 protein. The sample lists 650,000 to 700,000 distinct CDR3 sequences, 25% to 30% occurring once. Stated time point: persistent/refractory GD, antithyroid drugs over 5 years with positive TRAb. The TCR library used RNA extracted from PBMCs. Germline lookup yields CDR1 LGHDT and CDR2 YNNKEL (reference sequence). The V end was cut by 4 bases, the J end by 1 base, with 13 bases between. The CDR3 length is 15 residues. This clonotype was counted between two and nine times.

The specimen comprised peripheral blood mononuclear cells (PBMCs), sampled when the disease was refractory, from a patient treated with antithyroid drugs. This chain connects TRBV3-1 to TRBJ1-1, with a tentative D call TRBD1 (5 bases). The source is a female donor with Graves disease. CDR3 amino acids: CASSPRGDRNTEAFF. Here the CDR3 DNA reads TGTGCCAGCAGCCCCCGTGGAGACAGGAACACTGAAGCTTTCTTT.